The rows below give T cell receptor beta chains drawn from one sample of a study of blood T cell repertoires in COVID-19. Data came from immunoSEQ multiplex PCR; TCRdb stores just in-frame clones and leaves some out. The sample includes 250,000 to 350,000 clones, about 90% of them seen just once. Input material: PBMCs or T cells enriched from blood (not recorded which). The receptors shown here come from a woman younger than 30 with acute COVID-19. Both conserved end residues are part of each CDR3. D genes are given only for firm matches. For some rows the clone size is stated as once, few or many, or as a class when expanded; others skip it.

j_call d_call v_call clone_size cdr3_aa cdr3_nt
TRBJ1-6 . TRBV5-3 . CASNKRGNSPLHF TGTGCCAGCAATAAGAGGGGGAATTCACCCCTCCACTTT
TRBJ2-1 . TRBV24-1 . CATSGSGNDGNYNEQFF TGTGCCACCAGTGGTAGCGGCAACGACGGAAACTACAATGAGCAGTTCTTC
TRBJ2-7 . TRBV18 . CASSPGSQSLNYEQYF TGTGCCAGCTCACCAGGTAGCCAGTCGCTCAACTACGAGCAGTACTTC
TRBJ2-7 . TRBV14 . CASSHRGSYEQYF TGTGCCAGCAGCCACAGGGGCTCCTACGAGCAGTACTTC
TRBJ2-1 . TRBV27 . CASSLSGMTAYNEQFF TGTGCCAGCAGTTTATCGGGCATGACAGCCTACAATGAGCAGTTCTTC
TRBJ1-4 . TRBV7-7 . CASSPQGGTEKLFF TGTGCTAGCAGCCCCCAAGGAGGCACTGAAAAACTGTTTTTT
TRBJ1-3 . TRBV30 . CAWRGDSGNTIYF TGTGCCTGGAGAGGGGACTCTGGAAACACCATATATTTT
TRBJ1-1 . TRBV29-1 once CSGTGTEAFF TGCAGCGGTACCGGTACTGAAGCTTTCTTT
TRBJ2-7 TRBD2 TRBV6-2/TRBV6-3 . CASSHEGLADYEQYF TGTGCCAGCAGTCACGAGGGACTAGCGGATTACGAGCAGTACTTC
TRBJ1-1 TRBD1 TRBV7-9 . CASSGMTGFAFF TGTGCCAGCAGCGGGATGACAGGGTTTGCTTTCTTT
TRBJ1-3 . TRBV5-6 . CASSPASGAGNTIYF TGTGCCAGCAGCCCTGCGTCCGGGGCTGGAAACACCATATATTTT
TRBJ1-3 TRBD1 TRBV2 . CASSEGGTGSGNTIYF TGTGCCAGCAGTGAAGGGGGGACAGGGTCTGGAAACACCATATATTTT
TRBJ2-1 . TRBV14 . CASSLWGGNSYNEQFF TGTGCCAGCAGCCTTTGGGGCGGTAATTCCTACAATGAGCAGTTCTTC
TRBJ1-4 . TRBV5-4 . CASSGIRGTNEKLFF TGTGCCAGCAGCGGGATCCGGGGAACTAATGAAAAACTGTTTTTT
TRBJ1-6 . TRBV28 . CASSGQNSPLHF TGTGCCAGCAGTGGCCAAAATTCACCCCTCCACTTT
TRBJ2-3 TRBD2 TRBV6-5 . CATAEGGVSTDTQYF TGTGCCACCGCGGAGGGAGGGGTTAGCACAGATACGCAGTATTTT
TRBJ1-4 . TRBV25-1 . CASSEYPRSTNEKLFF TGTGCCAGCAGTGAATATCCCCGGTCAACTAATGAAAAACTGTTTTTT
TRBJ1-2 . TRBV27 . CASSSQTPVNYGYTF TGTGCCAGCAGTTCGCAAACTCCGGTAAACTATGGCTACACCTTC
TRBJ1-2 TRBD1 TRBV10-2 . CASRKTGGPDYGYTF TGCGCCAGCAGAAAGACAGGGGGCCCCGACTATGGCTACACCTTC
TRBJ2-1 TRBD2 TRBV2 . CASTTWRDQREVSFF TGTGCCAGCACCACTTGGAGGGACCAGCGGGAGGTTTCGTTCTTC
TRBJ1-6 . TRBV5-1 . CASSFGREASPLHF TGCGCCAGCAGCTTCGGCAGGGAGGCTTCACCCCTCCACTTT
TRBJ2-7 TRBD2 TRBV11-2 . CASSFLAGNSYEQYF TGTGCCAGCAGCTTCTTAGCGGGGAACTCCTACGAGCAGTACTTC
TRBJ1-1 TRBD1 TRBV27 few CASSPHFQGAAAFF TGTGCCAGCAGTCCCCACTTCCAGGGGGCGGCAGCTTTCTTT
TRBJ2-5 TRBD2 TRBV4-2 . CASSHLAGGEETQYF TGTGCCAGCAGCCACCTAGCGGGAGGGGAAGAGACCCAGTACTTC
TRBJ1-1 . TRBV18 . CASSGSEAFF TGTGCCAGCTCAGGCAGTGAAGCTTTCTTT
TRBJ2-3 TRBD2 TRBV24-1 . CATSVPTSGPMDTQYF TGTGCCACCAGTGTCCCGACTAGCGGGCCTATGGATACGCAGTATTTT
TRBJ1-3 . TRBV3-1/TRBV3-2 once CASSATGSSGNTIYF TGTGCCAGCAGCGCAACAGGGAGCTCTGGAAACACCATATATTTT
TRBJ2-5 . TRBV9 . CASSVGDSGGETQYF TGTGCCAGCAGCGTAGGAGATAGCGGCGGCGAGACCCAGTACTTC
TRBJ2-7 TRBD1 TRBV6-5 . CASINAGGFREQYF TGTGCCAGCATCAACGCAGGGGGATTTCGCGAGCAGTACTTC
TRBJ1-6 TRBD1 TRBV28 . CASSPGGQGSSYNSPLHF TGTGCCAGCAGCCCCGGAGGACAGGGAAGCTCCTATAATTCACCCCTCCACTTT
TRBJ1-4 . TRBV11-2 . CASSFKAPTNEKLFF TGTGCCAGCAGCTTCAAAGCTCCAACTAATGAAAAACTGTTTTTT
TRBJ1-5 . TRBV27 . CASSIRGAWGQPQHF TGTGCCAGCTCCATCCGGGGGGCTTGGGGTCAGCCCCAGCATTTT
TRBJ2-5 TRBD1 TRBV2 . CASSSGQGVQETQYF TGTGCCAGCAGTTCAGGACAGGGGGTTCAAGAGACCCAGTACTTC
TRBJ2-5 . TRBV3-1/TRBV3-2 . CASSQMRAGETQYF TGTGCCAGCAGCCAAATGAGGGCCGGGGAGACCCAGTACTTC
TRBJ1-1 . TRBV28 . CASIRDTGEAFF TGTGCCAGCATCCGGGACACCGGTGAAGCTTTCTTT
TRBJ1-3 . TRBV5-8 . CASSSPPEGRPWGNTIYF TGTGCCAGCAGCTCCCCACCCGAGGGCAGGCCTTGGGGAAACACCATATATTTT
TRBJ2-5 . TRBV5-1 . CASSLGTGEETQYF TGCGCCAGCAGCTTGGGCACGGGGGAGGAGACCCAGTACTTC
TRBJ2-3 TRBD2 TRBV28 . CASSSTSGSTDTQYF TGTGCCAGCAGTTCAACTAGCGGGAGCACAGATACGCAGTATTTT
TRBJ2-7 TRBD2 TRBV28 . CASSLGLATAYEQYF TGTGCCAGCAGTCTAGGACTAGCGACAGCCTACGAGCAGTACTTC
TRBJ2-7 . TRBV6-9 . CASSSQRKQYF TGTGCCAGCAGTTCACAGCGGAAGCAGTACTTC
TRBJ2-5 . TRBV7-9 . CASGPGETQYF TGTGCCAGCGGTCCGGGGGAGACCCAGTACTTC
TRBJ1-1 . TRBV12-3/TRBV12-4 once CASSLTGTMAFF TGTGCCAGCAGTTTGACAGGTACGATGGCTTTCTTT
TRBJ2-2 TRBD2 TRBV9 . CASSVWASGSGELFF TGTGCCAGCAGCGTATGGGCTAGCGGGAGCGGGGAGCTGTTTTTT